This T cell receptor (beta chain) comes out of a study of shared clonotypes between healthy human individuals. Here immunoSEQ multiplex PCR was the method, and the copy in TCRdb shows in-frame clones only, minus some. The sample records 490,000 or so clones, roughly four fifths being singletons. This CDR3 has 15 residues. The V and J ends lost 4 bases and 3 bases respectively, with 12 bases between them. Per the germline V gene, CDR1 is SEHNR and CDR2 is FQNEAQ (reference sequence). The chain links TRBV7-9 to TRBJ2-2, with D perhaps matching TRBD1 (6 bases). Sequenced: PBMCs. This TCR derives from a woman aged 35 to 49 in good health. Some clones in this sample may be carry-over from other donors' samples. The CDR3 reads CASSSGVLYTGELFF. CDR3 bases: TGTGCCAGCAGCTCAGGGGTCCTATACACCGGGGAGCTGTTTTTT.